This T cell receptor (beta chain) was observed in a study of T cell repertoires in breast cancer. Overall study findings and caveats: This emulsion RT-PCR profile was considered qualitative rather than quantitative. Tumor-involved sentinel nodes shared 6% to 10% of TCRs with matched tumors, tumor-free nodes 2% to 2.5%.

Germline CDR1 KGHSH, CDR2 LQKENI. Trimming left V 8 bases short and J 6 bases short, with 14 bases between. The CDR3 contains 12 residues. Paired alpha-beta TCRs of CD8+ T cells were analyzed by expanded emulsion RT-PCR. Points on this clonotype: The antigen remains unidentified.

Blocking oligonucleotides added to a second nested PCR suppressed unpaired genes. In TCRdb, the emulsion pairing reads were re-called with MiXCR into one record per CDR3 protein. Among about 40,000 distinct CDR3 sequences listed, 45% were seen once. The chain joins TRBV18 to TRBJ2-7, with D perhaps TRBD1 (5 bases). The source is a pool of human donors with breast cancer or a healthy control (not recorded which). The specimen sequenced was CD8+ T cells. This chain's CDR3 is CASPTTGVEQYF. The DNA for the CDR3 is TGTGCCAGCCCAACAACAGGAGTCGAGCAGTACTTC.